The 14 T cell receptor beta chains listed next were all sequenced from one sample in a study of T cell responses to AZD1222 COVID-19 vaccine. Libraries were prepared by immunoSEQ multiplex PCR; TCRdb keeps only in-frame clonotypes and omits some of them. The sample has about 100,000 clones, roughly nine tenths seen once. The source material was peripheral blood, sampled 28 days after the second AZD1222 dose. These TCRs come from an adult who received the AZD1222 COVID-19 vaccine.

As DNA, the CDR3 is TGTGCCAGTAGTATAGGCCCAGGTTCCACTGAAGCTTTCTTT. Amino acid sequence: CASSIGPGSTEAFF. The chain carries TRBV19 and TRBJ1-1; D is unresolved. Trimming shortened V by 1 base and J by 4 bases, and 10 bases separated the two germline ends. Germline V gene sequence: CDR1 LNHDA, CDR2 SQIVND (reference sequence). CDR3 length equals 14 residues.

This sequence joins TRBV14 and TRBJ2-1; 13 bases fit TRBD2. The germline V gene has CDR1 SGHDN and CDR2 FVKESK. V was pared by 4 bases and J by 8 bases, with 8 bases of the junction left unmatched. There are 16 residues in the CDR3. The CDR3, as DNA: TGTGCCAGCAGCCGGGAAACTAGCGGGAGGGTCTATGAGCAGTTCTTC. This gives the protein CASSRETSGRVYEQFF.

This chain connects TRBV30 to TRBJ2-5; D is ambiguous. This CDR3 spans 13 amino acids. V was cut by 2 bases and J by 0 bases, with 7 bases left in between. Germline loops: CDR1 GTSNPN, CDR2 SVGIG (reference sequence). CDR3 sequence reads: CAWSRVHQETQYF. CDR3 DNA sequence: TGTGCCTGGAGTAGAGTGCACCAAGAGACCCAGTACTTC. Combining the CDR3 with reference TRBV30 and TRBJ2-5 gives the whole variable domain SQTIHQWPATLVQPVGSPLSLECTVEGTSNPNLYWYRQAAGRGLQLLFYSVGIGQISSEVPQNLSASRPQDRQFILSSKKLLLSDSGFYLCAWSRVHQETQYFGPGTRLLVL.

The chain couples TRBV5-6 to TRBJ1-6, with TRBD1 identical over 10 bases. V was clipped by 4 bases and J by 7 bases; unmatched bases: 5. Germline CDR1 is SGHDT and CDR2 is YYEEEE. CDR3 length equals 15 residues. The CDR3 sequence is CASSTADRGNSPLHF. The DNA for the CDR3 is TGTGCCAGCAGCACCGCGGACAGGGGGAATTCACCCCTCCACTTT. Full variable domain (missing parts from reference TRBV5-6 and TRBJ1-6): DAGVTQSPTHLIKTRGQQVTLRCSPKSGHDTVSWYQQALGQGPQFIFQYYEEEERQRGNFPDRFSGHQFPNYSSELNVNALLLGDSALYLCASSTADRGNSPLHFGNGTRLTVT.

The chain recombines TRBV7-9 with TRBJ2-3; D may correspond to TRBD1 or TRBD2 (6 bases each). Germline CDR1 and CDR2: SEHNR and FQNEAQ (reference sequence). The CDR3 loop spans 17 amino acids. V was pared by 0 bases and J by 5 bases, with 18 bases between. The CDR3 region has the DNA TGTGCCAGCAGCTTAGCGATGGGAGGAGGGGGAAGAGATACGCAGTATTTT. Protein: CASSLAMGGGGRDTQYF. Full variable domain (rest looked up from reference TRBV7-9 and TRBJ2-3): DTGVSQNPRHKITKRGQNVTFRCDPISEHNRLYWYRQTLGQGPEFLTYFQNEAQLEKSRLLSDRFSAERPKGSFSTLEIQRTEQGDSAMYLCASSLAMGGGGRDTQYFGPGTRLTVL.

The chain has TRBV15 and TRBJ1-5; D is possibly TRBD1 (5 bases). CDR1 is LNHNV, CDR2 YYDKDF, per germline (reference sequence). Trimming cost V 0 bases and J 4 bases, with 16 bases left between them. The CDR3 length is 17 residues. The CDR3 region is CATSRDRFGGTNQPQHF. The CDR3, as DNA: TGTGCCACCAGCAGAGATCGGTTCGGGGGGACTAATCAGCCCCAGCATTTT.

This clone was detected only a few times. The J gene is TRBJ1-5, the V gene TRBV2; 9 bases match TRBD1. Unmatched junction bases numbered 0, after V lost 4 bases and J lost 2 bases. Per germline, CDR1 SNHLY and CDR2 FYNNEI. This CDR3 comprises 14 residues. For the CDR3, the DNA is TGTGCCAGCAGTGGGGACAGGGGCAATCAGCCCCAGCATTTT. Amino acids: CASSGDRGNQPQHF.

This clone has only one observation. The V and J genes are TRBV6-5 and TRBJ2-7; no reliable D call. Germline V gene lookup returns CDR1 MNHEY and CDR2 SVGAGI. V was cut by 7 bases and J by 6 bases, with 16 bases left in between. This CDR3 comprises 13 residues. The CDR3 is CASTADTPLEQYF. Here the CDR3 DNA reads TGTGCCAGCACGGCGGATACCCCCCTCGAGCAGTACTTC.

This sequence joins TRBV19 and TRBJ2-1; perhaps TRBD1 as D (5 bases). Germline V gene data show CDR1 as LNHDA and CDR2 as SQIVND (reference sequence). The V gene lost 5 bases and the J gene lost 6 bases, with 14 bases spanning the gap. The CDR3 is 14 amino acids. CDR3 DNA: TGTGCCAGTAGTGGGGCAGGTCTGAGCAATGAGCAGTTCTTC. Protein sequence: CASSGAGLSNEQFF.

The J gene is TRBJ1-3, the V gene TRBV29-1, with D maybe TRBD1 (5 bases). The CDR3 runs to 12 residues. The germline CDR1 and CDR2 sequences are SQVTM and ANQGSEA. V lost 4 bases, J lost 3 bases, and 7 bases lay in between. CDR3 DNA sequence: TGCAGCGTTGCGGGGGATGGAAACACCATATATTTT. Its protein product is CSVAGDGNTIYF.

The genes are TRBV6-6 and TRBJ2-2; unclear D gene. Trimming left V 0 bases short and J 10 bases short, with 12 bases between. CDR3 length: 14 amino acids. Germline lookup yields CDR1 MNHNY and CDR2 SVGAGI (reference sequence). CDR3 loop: CASSYSAIGEELFF. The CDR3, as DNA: TGTGCCAGCAGTTACTCGGCCATTGGTGAGGAGCTGTTTTTT.

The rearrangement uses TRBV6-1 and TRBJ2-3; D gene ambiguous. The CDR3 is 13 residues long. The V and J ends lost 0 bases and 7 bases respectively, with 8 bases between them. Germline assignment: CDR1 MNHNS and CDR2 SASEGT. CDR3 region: CASSEAPTHTQYF. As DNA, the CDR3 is TGTGCCAGCAGTGAAGCGCCCACCCATACGCAGTATTTT.

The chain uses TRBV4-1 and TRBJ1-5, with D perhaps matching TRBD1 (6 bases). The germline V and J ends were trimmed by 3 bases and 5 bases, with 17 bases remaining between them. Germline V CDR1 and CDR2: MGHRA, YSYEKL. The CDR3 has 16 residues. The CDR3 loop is CASSHTGGLGDQPQHF. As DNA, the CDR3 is TGCGCCAGCAGCCACACCGGGGGGCTGGGCGATCAGCCCCAGCATTTT.

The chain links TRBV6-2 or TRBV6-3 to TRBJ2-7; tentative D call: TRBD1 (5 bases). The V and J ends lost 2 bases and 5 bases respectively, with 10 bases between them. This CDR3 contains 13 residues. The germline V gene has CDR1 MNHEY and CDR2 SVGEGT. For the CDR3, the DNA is TGTGCCAGCAGTTACCTCAGGGCCCACGAGCAGTACTTC. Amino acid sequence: CASSYLRAHEQYF.